This TCR beta chain was sequenced in a study of Ad26.COV2.S vaccination and SARS-CoV-2 variants. This clone was seen just once. Its target is not known. Overall study results and limits: In TCR breadth and depth analyses, total T cell responses may have been underestimated. Those who received the vaccine showed greater spike-specific TCR breadth than those given placebo. After vaccination, substantial breadth of spike-specific CD8+ and CD4+ responses was reported. Participants given vaccine showed non-spike TCR breadth similar to that of placebo recipients.

Germline V CDR1 and CDR2: SGHAT, FQNNGV. Deletions cut 1 base from V and 0 bases from J, with 3 bases between. This CDR3 is 14 amino acids long. Profiling relied on immunoSEQ multiplex PCR, and the TCRdb table lists in-frame clones only, not all of them. The table includes hundreds of thousands of clones, about 90% detected once. This sequence joins TRBV11-2 and TRBJ1-4, with D unresolved. The receptor comes from a human donor who had recovered from COVID-19. The sample here was peripheral blood, taken after recovery from COVID-19. For the CDR3, the DNA is TGTGCCAGCAGCTTAGGTTCAACTAATGAAAAACTGTTTTTT. Protein: CASSLGSTNEKLFF.